One TCR beta chain is described in this entry. This sample stems from a study of shared T cell receptors in the human thymus. Clones were sequenced by immunoSEQ multiplex PCR, and TCRdb holds only the in-frame ones, with some missing. The sample includes approximately 660,000 clones, roughly 88% of them seen just once. J was trimmed by 2 bases and V by 0 bases; bases with no gene match: 2. There are 15 residues in the CDR3. The germline V gene has CDR1 GTSNPN and CDR2 SVGIG (reference sequence). The sample also formed part of further work on human thymus T cells.

V is TRBV30 and J is TRBJ2-1; 9 positions agree with TRBD2. The source material was thymocytes. The sequence was obtained from a boy in the first two years of life with a congenital heart defect. This chain's CDR3 is CAWSVAGGAYNEQFF. CDR3 nucleotides: TGTGCCTGGAGTGTCGCGGGAGGGGCCTACAATGAGCAGTTCTTC.